This T cell receptor beta chain was captured in a study of identical twins. This CDR3 contains 15 residues. Germline V lookup: CDR1 DFQATT, CDR2 SNEGSKA (reference sequence). Deletions cut 6 bases from V and 2 bases from J, with 18 bases between. General study results and limits: There were fewer insertions in abundant cord blood beta clonotypes, but memory repertoires showed no such pattern.

This clonotype turned up a few times. Its antigen is as yet unknown. A universal primer site was incorporated via template switching, and the cDNA contained unique molecular identifiers. From the 5' RACE reads, TCRdb called clonotypes with MiXCR, one entry per CDR3 protein. Among about 690,000 distinct CDR3 sequences, less than 7% were seen once, and the ten largest hold approximately 1.6%. The gene calls are TRBV20-1 and TRBJ2-3; weak D call: TRBD1 (6 bases). The receptor was isolated from a man in his late teens or twenties in good health. The sample consisted of naive T cells sorted from blood. The CDR3 loop reads CSASPRTDYTDTQYF. In DNA, the CDR3 is TGCAGTGCGAGCCCTCGGACAGACTACACAGATACGCAGTATTTT.